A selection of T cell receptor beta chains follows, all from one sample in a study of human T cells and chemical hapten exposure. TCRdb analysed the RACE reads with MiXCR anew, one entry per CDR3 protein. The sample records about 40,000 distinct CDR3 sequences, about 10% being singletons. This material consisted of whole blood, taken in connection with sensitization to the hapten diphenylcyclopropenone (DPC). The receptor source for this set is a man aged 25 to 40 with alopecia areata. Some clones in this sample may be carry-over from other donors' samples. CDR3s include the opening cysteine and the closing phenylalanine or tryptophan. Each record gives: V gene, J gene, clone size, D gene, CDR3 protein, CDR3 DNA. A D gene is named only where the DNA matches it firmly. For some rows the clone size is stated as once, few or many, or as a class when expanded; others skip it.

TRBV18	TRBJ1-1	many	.	CASSLTTPNTEAFF	TGTGCCAGCTCACTTACAACTCCGAACACTGAAGCTTTCTTT
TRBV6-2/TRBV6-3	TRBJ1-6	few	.	CASSTQVLNSPLHF	TGTGCCAGCAGTACACAGGTCCTGAATTCACCCCTCCACTTT
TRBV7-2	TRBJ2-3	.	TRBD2	CASSSSGGPYTDTQYF	TGTGCCAGCAGCTCTAGCGGGGGGCCCTACACAGATACGCAGTATTTT
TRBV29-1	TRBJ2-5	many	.	CSVSRTQETQYF	TGCAGCGTTAGCAGGACCCAAGAGACCCAGTACTTC
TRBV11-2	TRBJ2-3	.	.	CASSFSGGYTDTQYF	TGTGCCAGCAGCTTCAGTGGCGGGTACACAGATACGCAGTATTTT
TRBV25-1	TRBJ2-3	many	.	CASIGVGYTDTQYF	TGTGCCAGCATTGGGGTTGGTTACACAGATACGCAGTATTTT
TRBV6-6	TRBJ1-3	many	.	CASSYSIPTRAGNTIYF	TGTGCCAGCAGTTACTCGATACCGACAAGGGCCGGAAACACCATATATTTT
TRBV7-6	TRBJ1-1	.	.	CASSLATGSAEAFF	TGTGCCAGCAGCTTAGCCACGGGTAGCGCTGAAGCTTTCTTT
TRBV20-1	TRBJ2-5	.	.	CSAIKETQYF	TGCAGTGCTATTAAGGAGACCCAGTACTTC
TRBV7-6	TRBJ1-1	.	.	CASSLGVWGPNTEAFF	TGTGCCAGCAGCTTAGGGGTGTGGGGGCCGAACACTGAAGCTTTCTTT
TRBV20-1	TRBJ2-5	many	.	CSASQETQYF	TGCAGTGCTAGCCAAGAGACCCAGTACTTC
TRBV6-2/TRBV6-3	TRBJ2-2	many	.	CASSYSGANAVFF	TGTGCCAGCAGTTACTCCGGGGCGAACGCGGTGTTTTTT
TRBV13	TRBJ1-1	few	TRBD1	CASILPGGRNTEAFF	TGTGCCAGCATTTTGCCAGGGGGGAGGAACACTGAAGCTTTCTTT
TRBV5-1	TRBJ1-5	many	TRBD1	CASSPSTGPNQPQHF	TGCGCCAGCAGCCCCTCGACAGGGCCCAATCAGCCCCAGCATTTT
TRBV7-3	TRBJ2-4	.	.	CASSQNPETFKNIQYF	TGTGCCAGCAGTCAAAACCCGGAGACCTTCAAAAACATTCAGTACTTC
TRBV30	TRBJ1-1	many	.	CAWSAGLDTEAFF	TGTGCCTGGAGTGCCGGTTTGGACACTGAAGCTTTCTTT
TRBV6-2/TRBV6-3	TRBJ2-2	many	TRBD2	CASSKLAESTGELFF	TGTGCCAGCAGCAAGCTAGCGGAAAGCACCGGGGAGCTGTTTTTT
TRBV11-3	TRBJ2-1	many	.	CASSLLSAEQFF	TGTGCCAGCAGCTTACTATCTGCTGAGCAGTTCTTC
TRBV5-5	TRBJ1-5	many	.	CASSLTGNQPQHF	TGTGCCAGCAGCTTAACAGGGAATCAGCCCCAGCATTTT
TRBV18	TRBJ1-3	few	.	CASSPQVAASGNTIYF	TGTGCCAGCTCACCTCAGGTGGCCGCCTCTGGAAACACCATATATTTT
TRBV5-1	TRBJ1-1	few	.	CASRRQLNTEAFF	TGCGCCAGCAGGAGGCAGCTGAACACTGAAGCTTTCTTT
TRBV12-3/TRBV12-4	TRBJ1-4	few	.	CASSLGTREKLFF	TGTGCCAGCAGTTTGGGTACTAGGGAAAAACTGTTTTTT
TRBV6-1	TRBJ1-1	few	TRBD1	CASSERDRVAEAFF	TGTGCCAGCAGTGAACGGGACAGGGTAGCTGAAGCTTTCTTT
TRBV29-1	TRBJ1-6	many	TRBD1	CSVADRGRTPLHF	TGCAGCGTAGCTGACAGGGGTAGGACACCCCTCCACTTT
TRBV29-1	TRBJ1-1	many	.	CSVVYGSDTEAFF	TGCAGCGTTGTGTACGGATCGGACACTGAAGCTTTCTTT
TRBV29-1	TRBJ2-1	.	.	CSVDPTGTYNEQFF	TGCAGCGTTGACCCGACAGGAACATACAATGAGCAGTTCTTC
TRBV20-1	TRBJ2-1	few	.	CSARAPGRYNEQFF	TGCAGTGCTAGAGCACCGGGACGATACAATGAGCAGTTCTTC
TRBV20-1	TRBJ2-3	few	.	CSASQGTDTQYF	TGCAGTGCTAGTCAGGGTACAGATACGCAGTATTTT
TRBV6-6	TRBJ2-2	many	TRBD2	CASRRAGVANTGELFF	TGTGCCAGCAGAAGGGCGGGAGTGGCGAACACCGGGGAGCTGTTTTTT
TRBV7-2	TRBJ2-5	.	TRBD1	CASSLVRGLGETQYF	TGTGCCAGCAGCTTAGTCAGGGGGCTGGGGGAGACCCAGTACTTC
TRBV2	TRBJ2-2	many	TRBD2	CASRRREGGTGELFF	TGTGCCAGCAGGCGACGGGAGGGTGGCACCGGGGAGCTGTTTTTT
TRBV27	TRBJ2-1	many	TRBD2	CASRLSGSNEQFF	TGTGCCAGCCGATTGAGCGGGAGCAATGAGCAGTTCTTC
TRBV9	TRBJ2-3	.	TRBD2	CASSVMVAGGTDTQYF	TGTGCCAGCAGCGTAATGGTGGCGGGGGGGACAGATACGCAGTATTTT
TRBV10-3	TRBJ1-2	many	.	CAIKGVTNYGYTF	TGTGCCATCAAAGGGGTTACTAACTATGGCTACACCTTC
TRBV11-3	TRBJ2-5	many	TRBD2	CASSFSGSTQETQYF	TGTGCCAGCAGCTTTAGCGGGAGCACCCAAGAGACCCAGTACTTC
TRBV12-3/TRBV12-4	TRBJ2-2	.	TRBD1	CASRHTTGGARIGELFF	TGTGCCAGCAGACACACGACAGGGGGCGCGAGGATCGGGGAGCTGTTTTTT
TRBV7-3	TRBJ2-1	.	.	CASSSRPTTGEQFF	TGTGCCAGCAGCTCCCGCCCCACTACGGGTGAGCAGTTCTTC
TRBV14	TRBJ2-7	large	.	CASSLARSYEQYF	TGTGCCAGCAGCCTAGCCAGGTCCTACGAGCAGTACTTC
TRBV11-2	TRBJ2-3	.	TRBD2	CASRASGFTDTQYF	TGTGCCAGCAGAGCTAGCGGCTTCACAGATACGCAGTATTTT
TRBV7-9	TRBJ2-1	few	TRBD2	CASSLVGGLAGGLEQFF	TGTGCCAGCAGCTTAGTTGGCGGACTAGCGGGAGGATTGGAGCAGTTCTTC
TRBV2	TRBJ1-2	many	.	CASSPTEGLYYGYTF	TGTGCCAGCAGTCCCACGGAGGGTCTCTACTATGGCTACACCTTC
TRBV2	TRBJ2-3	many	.	CASSVVDTQYF	TGTGCCAGCAGTGTGGTGGATACGCAGTATTTT
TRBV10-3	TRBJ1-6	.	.	CAAAGTLHEPLHF	TGTGCCGCGGCCGGGACACTACATGAACCCCTCCACTTT
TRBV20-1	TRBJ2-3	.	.	CSARVGQGTDTQYF	TGCAGTGCTAGAGTCGGGCAGGGGACAGATACGCAGTATTTT
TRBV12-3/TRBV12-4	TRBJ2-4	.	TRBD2	CASSFGTSGGSKNIQYF	TGTGCCAGCAGTTTTGGGACTAGCGGGGGGTCCAAAAACATTCAGTACTTC
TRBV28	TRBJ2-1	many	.	CASTIGSEQFF	TGTGCCAGCACAATAGGTAGTGAGCAGTTCTTC
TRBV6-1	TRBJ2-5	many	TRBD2	CASSEGLAGFQETQYF	TGTGCCAGCAGTGAAGGACTAGCGGGTTTTCAAGAGACCCAGTACTTC
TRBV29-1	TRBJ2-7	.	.	CSVVEAAHEQYF	TGCAGCGTTGTTGAGGCAGCCCACGAGCAGTACTTC
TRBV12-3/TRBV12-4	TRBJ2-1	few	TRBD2	CASRLAGGPSGEQFF	TGTGCCAGCAGGTTAGCGGGAGGGCCCTCTGGTGAGCAGTTCTTC
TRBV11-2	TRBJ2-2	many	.	CASSLVRPDTGELFF	TGTGCCAGCAGCTTAGTCCGGCCTGACACCGGGGAGCTGTTTTTT
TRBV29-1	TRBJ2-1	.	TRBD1	CSVANQGTANNEQFF	TGCAGCGTTGCCAACCAGGGGACAGCTAACAATGAGCAGTTCTTC
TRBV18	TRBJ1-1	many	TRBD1	CASSQQGQGIAEAFF	TGTGCCAGCTCACAGCAGGGACAGGGGATCGCTGAAGCTTTCTTT
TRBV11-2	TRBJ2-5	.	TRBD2	CASEAGAGGETQYF	TGTGCCAGCGAAGCGGGGGCCGGGGGAGAGACCCAGTACTTC
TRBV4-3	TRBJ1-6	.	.	CASSQAGPPLHF	TGCGCCAGCAGCCAGGCGGGTCCACCCCTCCACTTT